This paragraph covers one T cell receptor (beta chain) sequence. Its antigen is currently unknown. V was pared by 5 bases and J by 4 bases, with 4 bases of the junction left unmatched. The germline V gene has CDR1 LNHDA and CDR2 SQIVND (reference sequence). This CDR3 has 13 residues. These data are taken from a study of cytomegalovirus exposure and HLA in healthy donors. The PCR used 60 Vbeta and 13 Jbeta primers. Sequencing used immunoSEQ multiplex PCR; TCRdb keeps in-frame clones, though not all of them. The repertoire holds about 140,000 clones, around three quarters seen once, with 6.5% to 7% in the top ten. Whole-study findings and limits: Previously analyzed data showed that most TCR beta V segments were productive at a frequency of about 87% or about 30%. More clonal expansion characterized HLA-associated TCR beta chains than equally common others in a later analysis.

The chain employs TRBV19 and TRBJ1-2, with 7 bases lining up with TRBD1. Sequencing input: PBMCs. This clonotype originated in a man aged 35 to 55 in good health and CMV-seropositive. The CDR3 loop reads CASSPGTAYGYTF. The CDR3 region has the DNA TGTGCCAGTAGTCCCGGGACAGCCTATGGCTACACCTTC.